This entry lists 29 T cell receptor beta chains sequenced from one sample in a study of blood T cell repertoires in COVID-19. Assay: immunoSEQ multiplex PCR; the TCRdb copy retains only in-frame clones and omits some. Of under 300,000 clones listed, 85% to 90% are singletons. The sample taken for sequencing was peripheral blood. The receptors derive from a man between 18 and 29 years old with active or convalescent COVID-19.

This chain joins TRBV7-3 and TRBJ2-1, with 10 bases fitting TRBD2. Per the germline V gene, CDR1 is SGHTA and CDR2 is FQGTGA. The CDR3 runs 15 residues. V trimming: 2 bases; J trimming: 8 bases; junction bases outside the gene matches: 6. The DNA of the CDR3 is TGTGCCAGCAGCTTACTAGCGGGAGACGTGGATGAGCAGTTCTTC. This gives the protein CASSLLAGDVDEQFF.

The chain joins TRBV10-3 to TRBJ1-2; TRBD1 might be the D (6 bases). The V gene lost 2 bases and the J gene lost 8 bases, with 15 bases spanning the gap. The CDR3 is 14 residues long. From germline, CDR1 is ENHRY and CDR2 SYGVKD. For the CDR3, the DNA is TGTGCCATCAGTGAGGGGGGCAGGGTAAGCGGCTACACCTTC. It yields the protein CAISEGGRVSGYTF.

The chain joins TRBV19 to TRBJ2-3; TRBD2 aligns across 8 bases. J was trimmed by 2 bases and V by 8 bases; bases with no gene match: 9. This CDR3 spans 15 amino acids. Germline CDR1 is LNHDA and CDR2 is SQIVND (reference sequence). This CDR3 reads CASGESGRATDTQYF. The CDR3 nucleotides read TGTGCCAGTGGGGAGAGCGGGAGAGCCACAGATACGCAGTATTTT.

This rearrangement joins TRBV21-1 to TRBJ2-5; the table's D call, TRBD2, has no DNA check behind it. TRBV21-1 is designated a pseudogene. The CDR3 is made up of 15 amino acids. The CDR3: CASSKEAAAQETQYF. The CDR3 nucleotides read TGTGCCAGCAGCAAAGAGGCGGCGGCACAAGAGACCCAGTACTTC.

This rearrangement joins TRBV28 to TRBJ2-2; a weak D match, TRBD2 (6 bases). With 3 bases removed from V and 4 bases from J, the gap between germline ends came to 12 bases. This CDR3 contains 15 residues. Germline values: CDR1 MDHEN, CDR2 SYDVKM. The chain's CDR3 is CASSLGGDSTGELFF. The CDR3 DNA is TGTGCCAGCAGTTTGGGGGGAGACAGCACCGGGGAGCTGTTTTTT.

The chain recombines TRBV5-1 with TRBJ2-5, with TRBD2 matching over 12 bases. Germline CDR1 and CDR2: SGHRS and YFSETQ. V lost 0 bases to trimming and J lost 3 bases; unmatched junction nucleotides: 0. The CDR3 extends over 15 amino acids. In DNA form, the CDR3 reads TGCGCCAGCAGCTTGGGGACTAGCGGGGAAGAGACCCAGTACTTC. Residues: CASSLGTSGEETQYF.

The chain joins TRBV7-2 to TRBJ2-2; 14 nucleotides match TRBD2. The CDR3 loop spans 19 amino acids. Germline values: CDR1 SGHTA, CDR2 FQGNSA. With 5 bases clipped from V and 5 bases from J, the junction kept 13 bases outside the gene matches. CDR3 coding DNA: TGTGCCAGCAGCCCTCGGGGACTAGCGGGAGTCGGGGGAACCGGGGAGCTGTTTTTT. This encodes CASSPRGLAGVGGTGELFF.

This chain uses TRBV28 with TRBJ1-4; D is perhaps TRBD1 (6 bases). The V end lost 6 bases, the J end lost 6 bases, and 17 bases lay between the germline ends. This CDR3 is built from 15 residues. Germline values: CDR1 MDHEN, CDR2 SYDVKM. CDR3 DNA: TGTGCCAGCAGCTTGCTACGGGGACATCATGAAAAACTGTTTTTT. The encoded protein is CASSLLRGHHEKLFF.

The chain has TRBV6-5 and TRBJ1-5; 9 nucleotides align to TRBD1. The CDR3 spans 15 residues. Germline lookup yields CDR1 MNHEY and CDR2 SVGAGI. V gave up 5 bases and J gave up 5 bases; unmatched junction bases: 7. The CDR3 sequence: CASSRTGVYDQPQHF. In nucleotides, the CDR3 is TGTGCCAGCAGTCGGACAGGGGTATATGATCAGCCCCAGCATTTT.

The V and J genes are TRBV19 and TRBJ1-5; TRBD1 might be the D (6 bases). The germline V gene has CDR1 LNHDA and CDR2 SQIVND (reference sequence). This CDR3 region has 19 residues. The V and J ends lost 5 bases and 0 bases respectively, with 23 bases between them. The CDR3 region is CASSRGASMGVYSNQPQHF. CDR3 coding DNA: TGTGCCAGTAGTCGGGGGGCAAGTATGGGGGTATATAGCAATCAGCCCCAGCATTTT.

The gene calls are TRBV14 and TRBJ1-2; D ambiguous. Germline V gene sequence: CDR1 SGHDN, CDR2 FVKESK. This CDR3 has 14 residues. V was trimmed by 4 bases and J by 4 bases, leaving 13 bases between them. CDR3 DNA: TGTGCCAGCAGCCTGACTTACGCCTCCTATGGCTACACCTTC. Its translation is CASSLTYASYGYTF. Supplemented by reference TRBV14 and TRBJ1-2, the full variable domain reads EAGVTQFPSHSVIEKGQTVTLRCDPISGHDNLYWYRRVMGKEIKFLLHFVKESKQDESGMPNNRFLAERTGGTYSTLKVQPAELEDSGVYFCASSLTYASYGYTFGSGTRLTVV.

The rearrangement links TRBV10-1 to TRBJ1-2, with 10 bases fitting TRBD1. J was trimmed by 8 bases and V by 7 bases; bases with no gene match: 4. The CDR3 spans 12 residues. CDR1 is WNHNN and CDR2 is SYGVQD in the germline V gene (reference sequence). In DNA form, the CDR3 reads TGCGCCAGCAAAGGACAGGGGGAAGGCTACACCTTC. Its translation is CASKGQGEGYTF.

This chain connects TRBV14 to TRBJ2-5; 14 nucleotides align to TRBD2. CDR1 and CDR2 (germline): SGHDN, FVKESK. The CDR3 contains 14 residues. With V trimmed by 2 bases and J by 9 bases, 2 bases remained unmatched. The CDR3: CASSQQTSGGAQYF. The CDR3 DNA is TGTGCCAGCAGCCAACAGACTAGCGGGGGGGCCCAGTACTTC.

V usage is TRBV7-9 and J usage is TRBJ2-2; 9 bases agree with TRBD2. The junction had 12 bases not matched to a gene; V was cut back by 5 bases and J by 5 bases. From germline, CDR1 is SEHNR and CDR2 FQNEAQ (reference sequence). The CDR3 consists of 17 residues. CDR3 loop: CASSPWGGRAATGELFF. The CDR3 DNA follows: TGTGCCAGCAGCCCGTGGGGCGGGAGGGCCGCGACCGGGGAGCTGTTTTTT.

This clone was observed once. The chain has TRBV30 and TRBJ1-1; no clear D. The CDR3 is 12 residues long. Trimming took off 3 bases at V and 8 bases at J, with 13 bases between the two ends. The germline CDR1 and CDR2 sequences are GTSNPN and SVGIG (reference sequence). CDR3 DNA sequence: TGTGCCTGGAGCTCCAGTTTCGTAGAAGCTTTCTTT. Amino acid sequence: CAWSSSFVEAFF.

The chain employs TRBV4-1 and TRBJ2-7; the match to TRBD2 covers 7 bases. There are 16 residues in the CDR3. V lost 0 bases to trimming and J lost 2 bases; unmatched junction nucleotides: 7. Germline V lookup: CDR1 MGHRA, CDR2 YSYEKL. The CDR3 region is CASSQEPSGVPYEQYF. CDR3 nucleotides: TGCGCCAGCAGCCAAGAACCTAGCGGAGTCCCCTACGAGCAGTACTTC.

The CDR3 here is CASSQLGNTQYF. CDR3 DNA sequence: TGTGCCAGCAGCCAACTAGGCAATACGCAGTATTTT. The rearrangement uses TRBV3-1 (or the pseudogene TRBV3-2) and TRBJ2-3, with D unresolved. This CDR3 has 12 amino acids. CDR1 LGHDT and CDR2 YNNKEL come from the germline V gene (reference sequence). V dropped 2 bases and J dropped 7 bases, with 7 bases sitting between them.

This chain links TRBV3-1 (or the pseudogene TRBV3-2) with TRBJ1-4; TRBD1 might be the D (6 bases). The CDR3 length is 13 residues. CDR1 is LGHDT and CDR2 is YNNKEL in the germline V gene (reference sequence). Trimming removed 4 bases from V and 8 bases from J, with 11 bases in between. CDR3 sequence: CASSRGQIEKLFF. The CDR3 region has the DNA TGTGCCAGCAGCCGCGGACAGATCGAAAAACTGTTTTTT.

The chain has TRBV24-1 and TRBJ2-2; D may be TRBD2 (5 bases). Germline V gives CDR1 KGHDR, CDR2 SFDVKD. The CDR3 is 16 amino acids. Trimming took 3 bases from V and 0 from J, leaving 10 bases between them. Written as DNA, the CDR3 is TGTGCCACCAGTGATCCGGGGAACCCGAACACCGGGGAGCTGTTTTTT. Encoded protein: CATSDPGNPNTGELFF.

The rearrangement links TRBV5-5 to TRBJ2-7; D might be TRBD2 (5 bases). Germline-derived CDR1 and CDR2 are SGHKS and YYEKEE (reference sequence). The germline V and J ends were trimmed by 4 bases and 4 bases, with 21 bases remaining between them. This CDR3 is 16 amino acids long. In DNA, the CDR3 is TGTGCCAGCAGCCCCTTCGGAGGTGGGAGTGTTTACGAGCAGTACTTC. Residues: CASSPFGGGSVYEQYF.

V and J are TRBV6-6 and TRBJ2-5; the D is unclear. Germline CDR1 MNHNY, CDR2 SVGAGI (reference sequence). This CDR3 has 16 residues. With 0 bases removed from V and 3 bases from J, the gap between germline ends came to 14 bases. This CDR3 reads CASSYSALVTEETQYF. The CDR3 coding sequence is TGTGCCAGCAGTTACTCCGCTCTAGTAACGGAAGAGACCCAGTACTTC.

The chain has TRBV24-1 and TRBJ1-6, with D unclear. Per the germline V gene, CDR1 is KGHDR and CDR2 is SFDVKD. Trimming pared 1 base from V and 13 bases from J, leaving 19 bases between. The CDR3 spans 16 residues. CDR3 DNA sequence: TGTGCCACCAGTGATTTATTAGGTCCAGCGGGGTTTCCCCTCCACTTT. Amino acid sequence: CATSDLLGPAGFPLHF.

The genes are TRBV29-1 and TRBJ1-2, with 10 bases aligning to TRBD1. Germline loops: CDR1 SQVTM, CDR2 ANQGSEA. With 7 bases clipped from V and 0 bases from J, the junction kept 8 bases outside the gene matches. This CDR3 is built from 15 residues. In DNA, the CDR3 is TGCAGCGGTGTGTTGGGACAGGGGCCTAACTATGGCTACACCTTC. It encodes CSGVLGQGPNYGYTF.

This chain uses TRBV5-1 with TRBJ1-2; a weak D match, TRBD1 (5 bases). Germline V CDR1 and CDR2: SGHRS, YFSETQ. The CDR3 runs 13 residues. Deletions cut 0 bases from V and 2 bases from J, with 5 bases between. The CDR3 spells CASSLEGNYGYTF. The CDR3 bases are TGCGCCAGCAGCTTGGAGGGGAACTATGGCTACACCTTC.

The CDR3 region is CASSQDPGLASREQFF. The CDR3 nucleotides read TGTGCCAGCAGCCAAGATCCCGGGCTAGCGTCAAGGGAGCAGTTCTTC. The rearrangement joins TRBV14 to TRBJ2-1; the D gene is possibly TRBD2 (6 bases). The V gene lost 0 bases and the J gene lost 10 bases, with 19 bases spanning the gap. This CDR3 has 16 amino acids. Germline-derived CDR1 and CDR2 are SGHDN and FVKESK.

This chain connects TRBV6-1 to TRBJ1-5; D ambiguous. Trimming took off 1 base at V and 0 bases at J, with 7 bases between the two ends. Germline V gene data show CDR1 as MNHNS and CDR2 as SASEGT. The CDR3 has 15 amino acids. The CDR3, as DNA: TGTGCCAGCAGTGAAGTTCGTTATAGCAATCAGCCCCAGCATTTT. Its translation: CASSEVRYSNQPQHF.

Regarding this clone: Other DNA sequences in this sample translate to the same CDR3. The chain has TRBV11-2 and TRBJ2-7; weak D call: TRBD1 (6 bases). V dropped 4 bases and J dropped 3 bases, with 7 bases sitting between them. The CDR3 consists of 12 residues. CDR1 and CDR2 (germline): SGHAT, FQNNGV. The CDR3 reads CASSSDSYEQYF. CDR3 coding DNA: TGTGCCAGCAGCTCGGACAGCTACGAGCAGTACTTC.

V and J are TRBV5-5 and TRBJ1-1; 9 bases match TRBD1. The V gene end was trimmed by 3 bases and the J gene end by 5 bases; junction bases not matched to a gene: 11. Germline CDR1 reads SGHKS; CDR2 reads YYEKEE (reference sequence). The CDR3 runs 16 residues. The CDR3 DNA reads TGTGCCAGCAGCTCACCCCCGGGACAGGGAAAGACTGAAGCTTTCTTT. This translates into CASSSPPGQGKTEAFF. Supplemented by reference TRBV5-5 and TRBJ1-1, the full variable domain reads DAGVTQSPTHLIKTRGQQVTLRCSPISGHKSVSWYQQVLGQGPQFIFQYYEKEERGRGNFPDRFSARQFPNYSSELNVNALLLGDSALYLCASSSPPGQGKTEAFFGQGTRLTVV.

The chain employs TRBV19 and TRBJ2-3; 7 bases agree with TRBD2. This CDR3 is 14 amino acids long. Germline CDR1 is LNHDA and CDR2 is SQIVND (reference sequence). Losses at the gene ends were 11 bases for V and 0 bases for J; bases not matched to a gene: 8. The CDR3 DNA reads as TGTGCCTCCGGTGCGGGAGATAGCACAGATACGCAGTATTTT. It yields the protein CASGAGDSTDTQYF.